This is a list of T cell receptor beta chains from one sample in a study of Graves' ophthalmopathy and Graves' hyperthyroidism. TCRdb itself ran the multiplex PCR reads through MiXCR, one entry per CDR3 protein. The table shows around 660,000 distinct CDR3 sequences, with about 40% occurring only once. Sequencing was performed on peripheral blood. These receptors were obtained from an adult man with Graves' ophthalmopathy. Each CDR3 is given with its conserved first and last residue. A D gene is named only where the DNA matches it firmly. Not all rows give a size; the values are once, few, many and, for expanded clones, a class.

clone_size,j_call,d_call,v_call,cdr3_aa,cdr3_nt
NA,TRBJ1-1,NA,TRBV10-3,CAISEAGVNTEAFF,TGTGCCATCAGTGAGGCAGGGGTGAACACTGAAGCTTTCTTT
NA,TRBJ1-2,NA,TRBV9,CASSVDPGYGYTF,TGTGCCAGCAGCGTAGATCCGGGTTATGGCTACACCTTC
many,TRBJ2-2,NA,TRBV7-9,CASRADTGELFF,TGTGCCAGCAGAGCGGACACCGGGGAGCTGTTTTTT
many,TRBJ1-2,NA,TRBV29-1,CSAGTGTSYGYTF,TGCAGCGCTGGGACCGGGACCTCCTATGGCTACACCTTC
many,TRBJ2-7,TRBD2,TRBV2,CASKWRAGGNEQYF,TGTGCCAGCAAATGGCGAGCGGGAGGAAACGAGCAGTACTTC
many,TRBJ1-5,NA,TRBV10-3,CAISESAVAQHF,TGTGCCATCAGTGAGTCAGCAGTAGCCCAGCATTTT
many,TRBJ1-3,NA,TRBV7-9,CASRRTESGNTIYF,TGTGCCAGCAGACGGACTGAGTCTGGAAACACCATATATTTT
NA,TRBJ1-2,NA,TRBV30,CAWSVQEGDGYTF,TGTGCCTGGAGTGTACAAGAAGGGGATGGCTACACCTTC
NA,TRBJ1-4,NA,TRBV9,CASSQKRPVVEKLFF,TGCGCCAGCAGCCAAAAGAGGCCCGTCGTAGAAAAACTGTTTTTT
many,TRBJ2-7,NA,TRBV10-3,CAISDQVSYEQYF,TGTGCCATCAGTGACCAGGTATCCTACGAGCAGTACTTC
NA,TRBJ2-7,TRBD2,TRBV2,CASSYLWTSGASYEQYF,TGTGCCAGCAGTTACCTGTGGACTAGCGGGGCCTCCTACGAGCAGTACTTC
many,TRBJ2-5,NA,TRBV24-1,CATSDGRTLVETQYF,TGTGCCACCAGTGATGGCCGGACACTGGTGGAGACCCAGTACTTC
NA,TRBJ2-7,TRBD1,TRBV5-1,CASSPGDRNYEQYF,TGCGCCAGCAGCCCCGGGGACAGAAATTACGAGCAGTACTTC
NA,TRBJ1-5,TRBD1,TRBV10-3,CASARDRQNQPQHF,TGTGCCAGCGCCCGGGACAGACAAAATCAGCCCCAGCATTTT
NA,TRBJ1-1,TRBD1,TRBV10-3,CAISGQGRDEAFF,TGTGCCATCAGCGGACAGGGGAGGGATGAAGCTTTCTTT
NA,TRBJ2-5,NA,TRBV25-1,CASSDPTGFEEAQYF,TGTGCCAGCAGTGATCCAACAGGGTTCGAAGAGGCCCAGTACTTC
many,TRBJ1-1,NA,TRBV15,CATSPYAGAEAFF,TGTGCCACCAGCCCCTACGCGGGGGCTGAAGCTTTCTTT
NA,TRBJ2-7,NA,TRBV7-2,CASSQAPTWDGASSYEQYF,TGTGCCAGCAGCCAAGCACCAACCTGGGACGGCGCAAGCTCCTACGAGCAGTACTTC
NA,TRBJ2-7,NA,TRBV11-1,CASSLAPGPKLEQYF,TGTGCCAGCAGCTTAGCCCCGGGGCCGAAGTTAGAGCAGTACTTC
NA,TRBJ2-6,TRBD1,TRBV29-1,CSVVRGRGANVLTF,TGCAGCGTTGTAAGGGGGCGTGGGGCCAACGTCCTGACTTTC
NA,TRBJ2-2,TRBD2,TRBV7-3,CASSPGLAGDLTGELFF,TGTGCCAGCAGCCCAGGACTAGCGGGAGACTTAACCGGGGAGCTGTTTTTT
many,TRBJ1-1,NA,TRBV11-2,CASSLEPGGHTEAFF,TGTGCCAGCAGCTTAGAGCCCGGGGGGCACACTGAAGCTTTCTTT
NA,TRBJ2-1,TRBD2,TRBV7-9,CASSLDSGRAYNEQFF,TGTGCCAGCAGCTTAGACAGCGGGAGGGCCTACAATGAGCAGTTCTTC
many,TRBJ2-7,NA,TRBV5-8,CASSLYEGTHEQYF,TGTGCCAGCAGCTTGTATGAGGGGACCCACGAGCAGTACTTC
few,TRBJ2-6,TRBD1,TRBV24-1,CASSSGTGASGANVLTF,TGTGCCAGCAGTTCCGGGACAGGGGCGTCTGGGGCCAACGTCCTGACTTTC
many,TRBJ2-7,TRBD1,TRBV10-3,CAISDSGTDHSYEQYF,TGTGCCATCAGTGACTCAGGGACAGACCACTCCTACGAGCAGTACTTC
NA,TRBJ1-5,NA,TRBV2,CASSETDFSNQPQHF,TGTGCCAGCAGTGAAACCGATTTTAGCAATCAGCCCCAGCATTTT
many,TRBJ2-7,TRBD2,TRBV10-3,CAISDREGVNEQYF,TGTGCCATCAGTGATAGGGAGGGCGTGAACGAGCAGTACTTC
many,TRBJ1-1,TRBD1,TRBV9,CASSGGGSGGEAFF,TGTGCCAGCAGCGGCGGAGGGTCAGGGGGAGAGGCTTTCTTT
many,TRBJ2-7,NA,TRBV7-9,CASSLDPLTDF,TGTGCCAGCAGCTTAGATCCGCTGACGGACTTC
NA,TRBJ2-2,NA,TRBV30,CAWSGLATGELFF,TGTGCCTGGAGTGGGCTAGCTACCGGGGAGCTGTTTTTT
NA,TRBJ2-7,NA,TRBV9,CASSVDREPPPYEQYF,TGTGCCAGCAGCGTAGATCGGGAGCCCCCTCCTTACGAGCAGTACTTC
NA,TRBJ2-7,NA,TRBV20-1,CSASPPDRTTYEQYF,TGCAGTGCTAGCCCACCAGACAGGACAACCTACGAGCAGTACTTC
NA,TRBJ2-3,NA,TRBV10-3,CAISGRALESTDTQYF,TGTGCCATCAGTGGACGAGCGTTGGAAAGCACAGATACGCAGTATTTT
NA,TRBJ1-4,TRBD1,TRBV25-1,CASSVRDRGDEKLFF,TGTGCCAGCAGCGTAAGGGACAGGGGGGATGAAAAACTGTTTTTT
many,TRBJ1-1,TRBD1,TRBV19,CATRDRVRTEAFF,TGTGCCACTAGGGACAGGGTGCGTACTGAAGCTTTCTTT
NA,TRBJ2-2,NA,TRBV7-2,CASSLAGVAELFF,TGTGCCAGCAGCTTAGCAGGGGTGGCGGAGCTGTTTTTT
many,TRBJ1-1,TRBD1,TRBV7-6,CASSFGDRGHTEAFF,TGTGCCAGCAGCTTCGGGGACAGGGGGCATACTGAAGCTTTCTTT
many,TRBJ2-7,TRBD2,TRBV10-3,CAISAGLADYEQYF,TGTGCCATCAGTGCTGGACTAGCGGATTACGAGCAGTACTTC
NA,TRBJ2-3,TRBD2,TRBV5-1,CASSSGTIRDTQYF,TGCGCCAGCAGCTCGGGGACTATACGAGATACGCAGTATTTT
NA,TRBJ2-5,TRBD1,TRBV7-9,CASSRRTGAQETQYF,TGTGCCAGCAGCCGTAGGACAGGCGCCCAAGAGACCCAGTACTTC
many,TRBJ1-1,NA,TRBV29-1,CSVATVNTEAFF,TGCAGCGTTGCGACAGTGAACACTGAAGCTTTCTTT
few,TRBJ2-7,NA,TRBV7-4,CASGSGPSYEQYF,TGTGCTAGTGGCTCGGGTCCCTCCTACGAGCAGTACTTC
many,TRBJ1-4,NA,TRBV7-9,CASSLPDWNEKLFF,TGTGCCAGCAGCCTTCCGGACTGGAATGAAAAACTGTTTTTT
few,TRBJ1-1,NA,TRBV6-1,CASSEVEQPNTEAFF,TGTGCCAGCAGTGAAGTAGAACAGCCGAACACTGAAGCTTTCTTT
NA,TRBJ1-5,NA,TRBV20-1,CSARDSKGGQPQHF,TGCAGTGCTAGGGACAGTAAAGGAGGGCAGCCCCAGCATTTT
NA,TRBJ1-2,NA,TRBV29-1,CSARLGGGNTGTNYGYTF,TGCAGCGCCCGTCTCGGAGGTGGAAACACCGGGACTAACTATGGCTACACCTTC
many,TRBJ2-5,NA,TRBV7-2,CASSTAGIAQETQYF,TGTGCCAGCAGCACCGCCGGGATCGCCCAAGAGACCCAGTACTTC